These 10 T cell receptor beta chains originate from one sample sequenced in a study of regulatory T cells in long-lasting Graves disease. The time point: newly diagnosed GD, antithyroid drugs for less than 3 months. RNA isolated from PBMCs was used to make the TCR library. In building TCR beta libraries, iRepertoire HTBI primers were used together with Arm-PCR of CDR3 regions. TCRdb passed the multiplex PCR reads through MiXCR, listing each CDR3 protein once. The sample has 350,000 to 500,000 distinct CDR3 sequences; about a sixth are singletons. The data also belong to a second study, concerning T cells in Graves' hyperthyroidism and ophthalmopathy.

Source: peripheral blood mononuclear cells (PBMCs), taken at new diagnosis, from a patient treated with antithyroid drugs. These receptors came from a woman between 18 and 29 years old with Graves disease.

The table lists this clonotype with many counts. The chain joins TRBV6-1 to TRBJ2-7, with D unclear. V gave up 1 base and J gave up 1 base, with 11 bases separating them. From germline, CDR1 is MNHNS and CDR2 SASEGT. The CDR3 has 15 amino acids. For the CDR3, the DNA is TGTGCCAGCAGTGAAGTTAGACGGAAATCCTACGAGCAGTACTTC. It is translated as CASSEVRRKSYEQYF.

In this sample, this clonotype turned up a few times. CDR3 coding DNA: TGCAGTGCTCGAGCGGGAGGGGGGGGAACCTATGGCTACACCTTC. Translation gives CSARAGGGGTYGYTF. The chain carries TRBV20-1 and TRBJ1-2; D possibly corresponds to TRBD1 (6 bases). Germline lookup yields CDR1 DFQATT and CDR2 SNEGSKA (reference sequence). The CDR3 spans 15 residues. V shed 5 bases and J shed 4 bases, with 20 bases lying between them.

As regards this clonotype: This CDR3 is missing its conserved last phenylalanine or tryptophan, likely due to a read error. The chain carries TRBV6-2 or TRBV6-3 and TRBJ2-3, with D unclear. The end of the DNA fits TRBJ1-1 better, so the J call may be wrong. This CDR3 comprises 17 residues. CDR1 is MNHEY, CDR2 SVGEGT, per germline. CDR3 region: CASSYGYRGAMNTEAFL. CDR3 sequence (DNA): TGTGCCAGCAGTTACGGGTACAGAGGCGCAATGAACACTGAAGCTTTCCTT.

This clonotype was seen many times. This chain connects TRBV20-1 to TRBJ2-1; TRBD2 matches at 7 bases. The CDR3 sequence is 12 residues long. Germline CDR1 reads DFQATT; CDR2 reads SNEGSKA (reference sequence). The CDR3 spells CTAGDTYNEQFF. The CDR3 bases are TGCACCGCGGGGGATACCTACAATGAGCAGTTCTTC.

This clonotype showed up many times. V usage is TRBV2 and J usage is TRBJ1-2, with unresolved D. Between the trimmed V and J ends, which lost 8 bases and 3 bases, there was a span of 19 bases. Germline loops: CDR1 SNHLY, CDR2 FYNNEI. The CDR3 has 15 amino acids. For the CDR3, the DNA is TGTGCCAGCCTCCGGGGTAAGGGATCGTACTATGGCTACACCTTC. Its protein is CASLRGKGSYYGYTF.

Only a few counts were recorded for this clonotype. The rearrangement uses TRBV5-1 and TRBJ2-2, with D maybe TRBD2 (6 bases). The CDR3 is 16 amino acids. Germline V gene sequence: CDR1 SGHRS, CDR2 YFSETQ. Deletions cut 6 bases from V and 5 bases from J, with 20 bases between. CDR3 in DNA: TGCGCCAGCAACCCTCGGAGGGGCGTGAGGACCGGGGAGCTGTTTTTT. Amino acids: CASNPRRGVRTGELFF.

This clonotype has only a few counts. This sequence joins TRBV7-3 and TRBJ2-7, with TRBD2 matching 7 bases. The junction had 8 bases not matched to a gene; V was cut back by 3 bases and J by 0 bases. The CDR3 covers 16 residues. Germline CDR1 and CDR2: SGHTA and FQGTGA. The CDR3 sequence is CASSLQGGSTSYEQYF. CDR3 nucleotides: TGTGCCAGCAGCTTGCAGGGCGGGAGTACCTCCTACGAGCAGTACTTC.

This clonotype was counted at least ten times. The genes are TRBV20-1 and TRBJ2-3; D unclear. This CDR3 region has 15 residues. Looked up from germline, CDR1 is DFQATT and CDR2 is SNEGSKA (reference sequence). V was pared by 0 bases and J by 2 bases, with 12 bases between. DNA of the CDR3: TGCAGTGCTAGAGATCCTAGGCAGAACACAGATACGCAGTATTTT. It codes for CSARDPRQNTDTQYF.

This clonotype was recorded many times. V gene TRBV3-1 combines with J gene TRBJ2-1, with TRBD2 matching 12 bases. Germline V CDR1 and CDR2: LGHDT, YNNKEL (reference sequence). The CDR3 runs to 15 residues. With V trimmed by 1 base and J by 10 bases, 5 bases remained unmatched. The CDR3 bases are TGTGCCAGCAGCCAAGGACTAGCGGGAGAACGAGAGCAGTTCTTC. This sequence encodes CASSQGLAGEREQFF.

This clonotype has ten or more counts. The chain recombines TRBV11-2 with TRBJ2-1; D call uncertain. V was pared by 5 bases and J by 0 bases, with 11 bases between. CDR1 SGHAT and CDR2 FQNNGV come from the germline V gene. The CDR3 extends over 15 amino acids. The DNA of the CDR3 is TGTGCCAGCAGCCATGGAGTTAGCTCCTACAATGAGCAGTTCTTC. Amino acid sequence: CASSHGVSSYNEQFF.